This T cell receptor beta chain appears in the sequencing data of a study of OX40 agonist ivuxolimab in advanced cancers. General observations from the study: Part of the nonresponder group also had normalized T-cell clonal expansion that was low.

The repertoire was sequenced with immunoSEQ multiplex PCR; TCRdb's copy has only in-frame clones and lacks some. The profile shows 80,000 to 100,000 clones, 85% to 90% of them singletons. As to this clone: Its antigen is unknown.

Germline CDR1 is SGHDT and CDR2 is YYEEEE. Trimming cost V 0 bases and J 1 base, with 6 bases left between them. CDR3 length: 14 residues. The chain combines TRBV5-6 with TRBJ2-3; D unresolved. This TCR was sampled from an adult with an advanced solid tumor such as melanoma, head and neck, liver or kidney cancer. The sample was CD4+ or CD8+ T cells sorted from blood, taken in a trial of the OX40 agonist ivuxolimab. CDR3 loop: CASSLALRTDTQYF. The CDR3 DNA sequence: TGTGCCAGCAGCTTGGCCCTCCGCACAGATACGCAGTATTTT. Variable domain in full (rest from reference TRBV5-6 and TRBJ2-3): DAGVTQSPTHLIKTRGQQVTLRCSPKSGHDTVSWYQQALGQGPQFIFQYYEEEERQRGNFPDRFSGHQFPNYSSELNVNALLLGDSALYLCASSLALRTDTQYFGPGTRLTVL.